This T cell receptor (beta chain) comes out of a study of cytomegalovirus exposure and HLA in healthy donors. Trimming removed 4 bases from V and 3 bases from J; junction bases left unmatched: 2. Germline CDR1 reads SNHLY; CDR2 reads FYNNEI. The CDR3 has 14 amino acids. The PCR had 60 Vbeta and 13 Jbeta primers. Generated by immunoSEQ multiplex PCR, the TCRdb table keeps only in-frame clones and is missing some. The sample consists of 100,000 or so clones, around three quarters of them appearing once. This sequence originates from a man aged 40-50 years in good health and CMV-seronegative. The chain carries TRBV2 and TRBJ1-3; 8 bases align to TRBD1. The specimen sequenced was PBMCs. The DNA of the CDR3 is TGTGCCAGCAGTGCGACAGGGGATGGAAACACCATATATTTT. Its protein product is CASSATGDGNTIYF.